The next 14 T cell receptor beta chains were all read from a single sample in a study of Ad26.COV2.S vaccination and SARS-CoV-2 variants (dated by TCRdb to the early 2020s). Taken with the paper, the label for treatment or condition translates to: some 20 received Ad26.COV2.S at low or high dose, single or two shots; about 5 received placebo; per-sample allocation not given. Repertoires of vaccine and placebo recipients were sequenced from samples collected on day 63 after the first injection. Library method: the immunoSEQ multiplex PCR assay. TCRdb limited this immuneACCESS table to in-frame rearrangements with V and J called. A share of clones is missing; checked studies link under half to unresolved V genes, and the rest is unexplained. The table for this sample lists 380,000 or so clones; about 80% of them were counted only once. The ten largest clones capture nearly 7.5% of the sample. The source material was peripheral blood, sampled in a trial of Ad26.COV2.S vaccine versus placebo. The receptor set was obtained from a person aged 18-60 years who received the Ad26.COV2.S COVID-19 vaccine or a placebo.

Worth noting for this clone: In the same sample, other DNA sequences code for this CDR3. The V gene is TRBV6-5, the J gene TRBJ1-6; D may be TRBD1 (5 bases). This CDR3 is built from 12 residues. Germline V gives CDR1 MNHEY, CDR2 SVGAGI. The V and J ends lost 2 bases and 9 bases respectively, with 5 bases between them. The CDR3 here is CASSYGGSPLHF. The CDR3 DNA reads TGTGCCAGCAGTTACGGGGGTTCACCCCTCCACTTT.

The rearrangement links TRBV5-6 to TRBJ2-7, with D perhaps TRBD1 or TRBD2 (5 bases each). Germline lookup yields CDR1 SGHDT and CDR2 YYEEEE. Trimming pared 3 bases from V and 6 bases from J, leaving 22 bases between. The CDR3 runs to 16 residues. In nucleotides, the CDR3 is TGTGCCAGCAGCTCGCGAACCTCCGGGACCTGGGCCGAGCAGTACTTC. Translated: CASSSRTSGTWAEQYF.

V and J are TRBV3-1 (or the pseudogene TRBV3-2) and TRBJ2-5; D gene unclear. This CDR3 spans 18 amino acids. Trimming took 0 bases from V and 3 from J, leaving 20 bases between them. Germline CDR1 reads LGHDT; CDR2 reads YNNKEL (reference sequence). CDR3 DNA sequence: TGTGCCAGCAGCCAAGATAATCCCCCCGGGCCGCGAAAAGAGACCCAGTACTTC. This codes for CASSQDNPPGPRKETQYF.

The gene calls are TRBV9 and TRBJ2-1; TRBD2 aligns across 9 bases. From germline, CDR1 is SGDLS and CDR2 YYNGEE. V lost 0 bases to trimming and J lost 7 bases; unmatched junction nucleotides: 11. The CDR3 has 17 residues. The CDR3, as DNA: TGTGCCAGCAGCGTAGATGATAGCGGGGGCTTGGGGAATGAGCAGTTCTTC. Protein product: CASSVDDSGGLGNEQFF.

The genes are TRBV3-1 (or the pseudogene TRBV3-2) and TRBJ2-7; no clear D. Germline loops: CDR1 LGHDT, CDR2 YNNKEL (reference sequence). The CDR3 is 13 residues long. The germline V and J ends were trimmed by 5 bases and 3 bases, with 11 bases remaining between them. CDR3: CASSIQQSYEQYF. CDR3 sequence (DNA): TGTGCCAGCAGCATCCAACAGAGCTACGAGCAGTACTTC.

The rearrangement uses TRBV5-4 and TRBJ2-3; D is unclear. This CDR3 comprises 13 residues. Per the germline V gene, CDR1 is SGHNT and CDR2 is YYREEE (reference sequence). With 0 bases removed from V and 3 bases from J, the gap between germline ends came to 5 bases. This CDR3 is CASSLEYTDTQYF. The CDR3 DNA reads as TGTGCCAGCAGCTTGGAATATACAGATACGCAGTATTTT.

DNA for the CDR3: TGTGCTAGTGGACAGGACATAGGGGGGTACACTGAAGCTTTCTTT. Protein sequence: CASGQDIGGYTEAFF. V gene TRBV12-5 combines with J gene TRBJ1-1; D possibly corresponds to TRBD1 (6 bases). Trimming removed 6 bases at V and 3 bases at J, with 17 bases between. This CDR3 region has 15 residues. Germline V gives CDR1 LGHNT, CDR2 FRNRAP.

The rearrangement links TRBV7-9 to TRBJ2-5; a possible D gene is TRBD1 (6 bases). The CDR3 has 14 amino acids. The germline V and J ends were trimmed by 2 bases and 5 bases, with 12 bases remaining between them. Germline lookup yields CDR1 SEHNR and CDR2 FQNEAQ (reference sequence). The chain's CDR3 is CASSLRQARETQYF. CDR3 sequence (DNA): TGTGCCAGCAGCTTAAGACAGGCACGGGAGACCCAGTACTTC.

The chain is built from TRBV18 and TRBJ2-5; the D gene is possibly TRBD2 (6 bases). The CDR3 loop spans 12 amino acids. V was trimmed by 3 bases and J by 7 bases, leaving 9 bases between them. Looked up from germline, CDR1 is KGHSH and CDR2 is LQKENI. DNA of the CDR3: TGTGCCAGCTCACCCTCCGGGGGGACCCAGTACTTC. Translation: CASSPSGGTQYF.

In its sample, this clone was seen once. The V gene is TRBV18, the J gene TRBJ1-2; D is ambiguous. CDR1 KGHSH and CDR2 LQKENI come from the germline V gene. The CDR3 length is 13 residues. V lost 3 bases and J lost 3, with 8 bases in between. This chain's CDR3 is CASSPPTYYGYTF. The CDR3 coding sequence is TGTGCCAGCTCACCGCCCACTTACTATGGCTACACCTTC.

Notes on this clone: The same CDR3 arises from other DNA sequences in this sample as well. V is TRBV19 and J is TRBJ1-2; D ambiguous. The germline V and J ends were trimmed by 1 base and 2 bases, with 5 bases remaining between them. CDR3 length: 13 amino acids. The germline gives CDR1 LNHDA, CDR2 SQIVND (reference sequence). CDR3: CASSIGVNYGYTF. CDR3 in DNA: TGTGCCAGTAGTATAGGGGTGAACTATGGCTACACCTTC.

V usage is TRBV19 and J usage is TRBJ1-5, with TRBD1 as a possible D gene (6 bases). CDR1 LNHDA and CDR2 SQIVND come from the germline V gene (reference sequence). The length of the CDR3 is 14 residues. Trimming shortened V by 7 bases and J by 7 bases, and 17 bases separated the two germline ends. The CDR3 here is CASTPGGLGQPQHF. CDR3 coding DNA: TGTGCCAGTACTCCTGGGGGCCTGGGACAGCCCCAGCATTTT.

In DNA form, the CDR3 reads TGTGCCTGGAGTGTGACAGGGAGGGGGACCCAGTACTTC. It codes for CAWSVTGRGTQYF. This chain connects TRBV30 to TRBJ2-5; either TRBD1 or TRBD2 may fit D (7 bases each). The CDR3 is 13 residues long. Germline values: CDR1 GTSNPN, CDR2 SVGIG (reference sequence). With 0 bases removed from V and 7 bases from J, the gap between germline ends came to 12 bases.

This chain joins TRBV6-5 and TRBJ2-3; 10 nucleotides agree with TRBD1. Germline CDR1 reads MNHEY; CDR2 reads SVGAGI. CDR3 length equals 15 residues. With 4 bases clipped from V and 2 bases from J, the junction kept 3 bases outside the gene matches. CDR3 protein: CASSSGTGDTDTQYF. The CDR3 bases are TGTGCCAGCAGTTCCGGGACAGGGGACACAGATACGCAGTATTTT.